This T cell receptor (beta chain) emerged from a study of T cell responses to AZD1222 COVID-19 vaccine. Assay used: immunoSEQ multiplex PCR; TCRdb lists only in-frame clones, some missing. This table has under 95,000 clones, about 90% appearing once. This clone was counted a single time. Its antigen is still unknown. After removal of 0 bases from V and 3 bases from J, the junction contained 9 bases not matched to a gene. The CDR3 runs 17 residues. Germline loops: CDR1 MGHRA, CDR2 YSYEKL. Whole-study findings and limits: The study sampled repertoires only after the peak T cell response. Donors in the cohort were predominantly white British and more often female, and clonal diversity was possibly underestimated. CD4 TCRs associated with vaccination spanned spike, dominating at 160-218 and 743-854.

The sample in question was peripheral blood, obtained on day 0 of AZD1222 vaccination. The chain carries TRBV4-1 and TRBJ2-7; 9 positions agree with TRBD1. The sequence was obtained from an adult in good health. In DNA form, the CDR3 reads TGCGCCAGCAGCCAAGATCAACGCACGGACAGGGGCTACGAGCAGTACTTC. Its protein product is CASSQDQRTDRGYEQYF.